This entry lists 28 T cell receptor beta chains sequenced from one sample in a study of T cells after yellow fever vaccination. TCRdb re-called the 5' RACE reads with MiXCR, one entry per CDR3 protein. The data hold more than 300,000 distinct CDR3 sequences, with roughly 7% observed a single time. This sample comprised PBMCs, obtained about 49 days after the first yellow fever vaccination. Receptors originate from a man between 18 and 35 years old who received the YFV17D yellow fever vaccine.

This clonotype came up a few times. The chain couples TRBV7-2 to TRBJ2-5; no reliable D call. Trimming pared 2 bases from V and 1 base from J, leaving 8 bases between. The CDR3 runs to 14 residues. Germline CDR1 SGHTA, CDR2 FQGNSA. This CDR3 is CASSLMPTQETQYF. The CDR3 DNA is TGTGCCAGCAGCTTAATGCCAACCCAAGAGACCCAGTACTTC.

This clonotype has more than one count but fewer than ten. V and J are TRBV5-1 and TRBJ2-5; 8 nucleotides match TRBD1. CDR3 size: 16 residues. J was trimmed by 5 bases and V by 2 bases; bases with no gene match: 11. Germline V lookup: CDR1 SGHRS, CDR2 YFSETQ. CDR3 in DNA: TGCGCCAGCAGCTTTTCCACCGACAGGGGCGGTGAGACCCAGTACTTC. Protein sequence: CASSFSTDRGGETQYF.

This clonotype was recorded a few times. DNA of the CDR3: TGCAGTGCCCCAGCACGGGGAGGTGGAAACACCATATATTTT. Protein: CSAPARGGGNTIYF. V usage is TRBV20-1 and J usage is TRBJ1-3; D ambiguous. V shed 6 bases and J shed 3 bases, with 15 bases lying between them. The CDR3 loop spans 14 amino acids. CDR1 is DFQATT, CDR2 SNEGSKA, per germline (reference sequence).

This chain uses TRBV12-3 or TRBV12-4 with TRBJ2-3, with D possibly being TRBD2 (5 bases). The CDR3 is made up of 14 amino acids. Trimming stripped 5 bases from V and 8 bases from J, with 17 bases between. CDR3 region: CASSPDRGWPTQYF. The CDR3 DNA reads TGTGCCAGCAGTCCAGACCGGGGTTGGCCTACGCAGTATTTT.

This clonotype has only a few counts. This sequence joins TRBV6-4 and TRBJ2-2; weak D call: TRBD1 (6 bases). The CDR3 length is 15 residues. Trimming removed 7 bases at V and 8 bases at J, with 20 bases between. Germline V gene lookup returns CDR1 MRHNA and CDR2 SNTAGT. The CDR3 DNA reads TGTGCCAGCATCCTCGGGGACAAAGAGAGAGGGGAGCTGTTTTTT. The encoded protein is CASILGDKERGELFF.

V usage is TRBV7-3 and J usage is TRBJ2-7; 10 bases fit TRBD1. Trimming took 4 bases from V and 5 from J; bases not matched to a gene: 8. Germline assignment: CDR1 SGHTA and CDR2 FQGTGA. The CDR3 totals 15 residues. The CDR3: CASSSTGQGSDEQYF. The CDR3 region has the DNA TGTGCCAGCAGCTCAACGGGACAGGGGTCAGACGAGCAGTACTTC.

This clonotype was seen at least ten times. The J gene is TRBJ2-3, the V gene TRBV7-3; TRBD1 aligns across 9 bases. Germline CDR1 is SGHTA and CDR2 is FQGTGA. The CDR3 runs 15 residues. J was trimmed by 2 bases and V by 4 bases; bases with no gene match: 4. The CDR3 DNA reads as TGTGCCAGCAGCTACACAGGGGGCCTCACAGATACGCAGTATTTT. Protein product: CASSYTGGLTDTQYF.

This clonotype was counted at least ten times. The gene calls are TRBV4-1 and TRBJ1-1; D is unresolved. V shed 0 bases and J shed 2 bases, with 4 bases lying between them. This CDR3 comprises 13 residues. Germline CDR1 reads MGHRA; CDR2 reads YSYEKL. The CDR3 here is CASSQDPNTEAFF. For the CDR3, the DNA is TGCGCCAGCAGCCAAGATCCCAACACTGAAGCTTTCTTT.

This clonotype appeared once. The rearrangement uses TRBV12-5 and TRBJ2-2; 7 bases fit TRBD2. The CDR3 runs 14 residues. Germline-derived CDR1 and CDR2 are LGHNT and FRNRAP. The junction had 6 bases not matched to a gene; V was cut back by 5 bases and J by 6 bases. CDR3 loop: CASGPTGGAGELFF. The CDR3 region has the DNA TGTGCTAGTGGTCCGACGGGGGGAGCCGGGGAGCTGTTTTTT.

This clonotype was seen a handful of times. CDR3 bases: TGCGCCAGCAGCCAAGAGAGTCTAGCGGGCACAGATACGCAGTATTTT. This translates into CASSQESLAGTDTQYF. The chain combines TRBV4-3 with TRBJ2-3; 7 bases are shared with TRBD2. The CDR3 consists of 16 residues. Germline-derived CDR1 and CDR2 are LGHNA and YSLEER. The V gene end was trimmed by 0 bases and the J gene end by 1 base; junction bases not matched to a gene: 4.

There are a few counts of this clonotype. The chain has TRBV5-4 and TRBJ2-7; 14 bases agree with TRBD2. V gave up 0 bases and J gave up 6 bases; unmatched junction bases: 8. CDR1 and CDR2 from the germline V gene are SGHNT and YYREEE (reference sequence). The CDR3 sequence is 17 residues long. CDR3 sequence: CASSLAGGLAGEREQYV. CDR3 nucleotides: TGTGCCAGCAGCTTGGCCGGGGGACTAGCGGGGGAACGCGAGCAGTACGTC.

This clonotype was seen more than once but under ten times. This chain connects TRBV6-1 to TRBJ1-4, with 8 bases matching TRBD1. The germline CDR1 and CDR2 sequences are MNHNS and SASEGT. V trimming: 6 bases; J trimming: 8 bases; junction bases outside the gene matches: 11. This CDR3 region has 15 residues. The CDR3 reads CASRPSDRVSEKLFF. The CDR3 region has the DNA TGTGCCAGCAGACCCTCGGACAGGGTGTCCGAAAAACTGTTTTTT.

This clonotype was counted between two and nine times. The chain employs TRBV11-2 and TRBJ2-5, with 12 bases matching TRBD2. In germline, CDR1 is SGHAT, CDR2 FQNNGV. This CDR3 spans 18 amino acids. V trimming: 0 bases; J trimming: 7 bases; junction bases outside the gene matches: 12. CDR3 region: CASSLDRGTSGPARTQYF. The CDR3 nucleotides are TGTGCCAGCAGCTTAGATAGAGGGACTAGCGGGCCCGCCCGGACCCAGTACTTC. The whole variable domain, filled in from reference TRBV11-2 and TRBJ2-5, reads EAGVAQSPRYKIIEKRQSVAFWCNPISGHATLYWYQQILGQGPKLLIQFQNNGVVDDSQLPKDRFSAERLKGVDSTLKIQPAKLEDSAVYLCASSLDRGTSGPARTQYFGPGTRLLVL.

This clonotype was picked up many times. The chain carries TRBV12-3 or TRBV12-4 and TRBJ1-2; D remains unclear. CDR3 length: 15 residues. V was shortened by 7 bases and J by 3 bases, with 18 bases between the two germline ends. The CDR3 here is CASTYDLLRYYGYTF. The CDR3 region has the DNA TGTGCCAGCACCTATGACCTTTTGCGGTACTATGGCTACACCTTC.

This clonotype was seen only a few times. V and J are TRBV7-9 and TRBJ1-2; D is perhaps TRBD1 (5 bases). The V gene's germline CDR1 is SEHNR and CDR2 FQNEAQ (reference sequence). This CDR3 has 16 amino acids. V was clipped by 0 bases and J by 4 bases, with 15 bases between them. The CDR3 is CASSLAASGEGYGYTF. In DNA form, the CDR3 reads TGTGCCAGCAGCTTAGCTGCCTCGGGGGAGGGCTATGGCTACACCTTC.

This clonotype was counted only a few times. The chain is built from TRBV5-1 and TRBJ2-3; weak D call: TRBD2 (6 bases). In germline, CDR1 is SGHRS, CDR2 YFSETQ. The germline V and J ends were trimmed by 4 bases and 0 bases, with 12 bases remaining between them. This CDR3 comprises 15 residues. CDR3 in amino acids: CASSGGMASTDTQYF. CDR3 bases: TGCGCCAGCAGCGGAGGGATGGCTAGCACAGATACGCAGTATTTT.

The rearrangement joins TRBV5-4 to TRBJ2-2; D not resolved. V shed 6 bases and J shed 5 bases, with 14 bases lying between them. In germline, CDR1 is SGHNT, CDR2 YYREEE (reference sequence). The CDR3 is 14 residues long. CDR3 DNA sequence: TGTGCCAGCACCTCCTGGGGTGGAACCGGGGAGCTGTTTTTT. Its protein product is CASTSWGGTGELFF.

The CDR3 coding sequence is TGTGCCAGCAGTGTCGGGACAGTCTACGAGCAGTACTTC. Translated: CASSVGTVYEQYF. This rearrangement joins TRBV25-1 to TRBJ2-7, with 7 nucleotides matching TRBD1. Looked up from germline, CDR1 is MGHDK and CDR2 is SYGVNS. CDR3 length: 13 amino acids. J was trimmed by 3 bases and V by 4 bases; bases with no gene match: 3.

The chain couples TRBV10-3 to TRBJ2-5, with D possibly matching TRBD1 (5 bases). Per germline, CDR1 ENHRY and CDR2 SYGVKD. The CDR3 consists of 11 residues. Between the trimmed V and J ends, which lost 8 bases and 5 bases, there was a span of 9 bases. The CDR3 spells CAIGAQETQYF. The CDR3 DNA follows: TGTGCCATCGGGGCCCAGGAGACCCAGTACTTC.

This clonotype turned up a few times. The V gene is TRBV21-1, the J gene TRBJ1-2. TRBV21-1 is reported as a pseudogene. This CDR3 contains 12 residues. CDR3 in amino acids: CASSNFSYGYTF. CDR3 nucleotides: TGTGCCAGCAGCAACTTCAGCTATGGCTACACCTTC.

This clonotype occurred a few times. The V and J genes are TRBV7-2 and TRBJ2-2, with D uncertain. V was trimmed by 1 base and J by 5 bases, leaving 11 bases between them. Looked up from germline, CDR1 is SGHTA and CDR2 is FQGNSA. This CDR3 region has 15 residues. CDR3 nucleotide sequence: TGTGCCAGCAGCTTAGTAGGCCCAGGAACCGGGGAGCTGTTTTTT. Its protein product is CASSLVGPGTGELFF.

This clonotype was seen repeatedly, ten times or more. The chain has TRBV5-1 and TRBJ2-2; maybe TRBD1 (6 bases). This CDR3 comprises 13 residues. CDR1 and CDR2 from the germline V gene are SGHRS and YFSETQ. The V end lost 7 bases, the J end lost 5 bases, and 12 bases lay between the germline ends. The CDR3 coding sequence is TGCGCCAGCCGATCAGGGGAGACCGGGGAGCTGTTTTTT. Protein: CASRSGETGELFF.

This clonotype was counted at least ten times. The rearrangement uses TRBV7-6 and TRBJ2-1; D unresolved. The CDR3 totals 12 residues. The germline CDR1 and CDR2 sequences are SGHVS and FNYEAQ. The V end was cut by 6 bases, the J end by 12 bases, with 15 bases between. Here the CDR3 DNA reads TGTGCCAGCAGTCATCCCTCGGGTGGGCAGTTCTTC. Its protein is CASSHPSGGQFF.

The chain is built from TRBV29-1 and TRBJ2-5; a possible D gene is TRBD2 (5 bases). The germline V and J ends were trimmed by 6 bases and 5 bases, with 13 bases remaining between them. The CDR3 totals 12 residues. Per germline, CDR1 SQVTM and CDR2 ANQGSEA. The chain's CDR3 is CSVRRSGETQYF. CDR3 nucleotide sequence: TGCAGCGTCAGGCGATCGGGGGAGACCCAGTACTTC.

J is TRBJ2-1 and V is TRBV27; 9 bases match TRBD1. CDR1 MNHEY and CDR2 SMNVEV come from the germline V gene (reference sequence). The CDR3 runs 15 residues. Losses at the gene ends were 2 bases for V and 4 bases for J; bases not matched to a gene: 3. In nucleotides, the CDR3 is TGTGCCAGCAGTTTAACAGGGGGCAGGTACAATGAGCAGTTCTTC. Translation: CASSLTGGRYNEQFF.

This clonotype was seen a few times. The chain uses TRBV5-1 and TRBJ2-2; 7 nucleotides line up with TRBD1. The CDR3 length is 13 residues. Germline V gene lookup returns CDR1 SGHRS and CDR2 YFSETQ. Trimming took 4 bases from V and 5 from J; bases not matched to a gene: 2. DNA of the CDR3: TGCGCCAGCAGCGCGACAGGGACCGGGGAGCTGTTTTTT. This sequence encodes CASSATGTGELFF.

The CDR3 DNA follows: TGCAGTGCTGCCGAAAAACAGGGGGAACAAGAGACCCAGTACTTC. Translation gives CSAAEKQGEQETQYF. This rearrangement joins TRBV20-1 to TRBJ2-5; the match to TRBD1 covers 8 bases. V dropped 5 bases and J dropped 2; count of bases not matched to a gene: 10. The germline gives CDR1 DFQATT, CDR2 SNEGSKA (reference sequence). The CDR3 totals 15 residues.

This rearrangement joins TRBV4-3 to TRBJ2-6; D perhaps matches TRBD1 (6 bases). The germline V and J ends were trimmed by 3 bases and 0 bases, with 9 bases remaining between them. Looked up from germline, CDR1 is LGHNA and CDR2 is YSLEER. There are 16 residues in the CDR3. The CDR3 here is CASSQQGLSGANVLTF. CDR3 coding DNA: TGCGCCAGCAGCCAGCAGGGGCTCTCTGGGGCCAACGTCCTGACTTTC.